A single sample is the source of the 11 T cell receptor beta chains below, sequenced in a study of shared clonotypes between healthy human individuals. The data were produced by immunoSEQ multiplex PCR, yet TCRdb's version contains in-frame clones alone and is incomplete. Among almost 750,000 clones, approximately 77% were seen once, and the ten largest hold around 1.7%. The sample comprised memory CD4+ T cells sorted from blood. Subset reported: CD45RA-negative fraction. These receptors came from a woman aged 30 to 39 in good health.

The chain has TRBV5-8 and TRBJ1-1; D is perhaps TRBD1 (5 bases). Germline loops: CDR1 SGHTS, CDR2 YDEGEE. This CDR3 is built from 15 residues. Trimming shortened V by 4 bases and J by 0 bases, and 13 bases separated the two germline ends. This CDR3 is CASSRKTALNTEAFF. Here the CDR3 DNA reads TGTGCCAGCAGCCGAAAGACAGCTCTGAACACTGAAGCTTTCTTT.

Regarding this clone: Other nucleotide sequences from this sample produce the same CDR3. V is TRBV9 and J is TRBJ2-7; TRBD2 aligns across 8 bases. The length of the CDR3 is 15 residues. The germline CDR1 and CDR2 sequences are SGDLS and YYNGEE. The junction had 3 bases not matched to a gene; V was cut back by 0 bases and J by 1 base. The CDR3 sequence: CASSVGTSRSYEQYF. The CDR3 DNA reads TGTGCCAGCAGCGTAGGGACTAGCCGGTCCTACGAGCAGTACTTC. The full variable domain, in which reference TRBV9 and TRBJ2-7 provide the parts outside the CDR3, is DSGVTQTPKHLITATGQRVTLRCSPRSGDLSVYWYQQSLDQGLQFLIQYYNGEERAKGNILERFSAQQFPDLHSELNLSSLELGDSALYFCASSVGTSRSYEQYFGPGTRLTVT.

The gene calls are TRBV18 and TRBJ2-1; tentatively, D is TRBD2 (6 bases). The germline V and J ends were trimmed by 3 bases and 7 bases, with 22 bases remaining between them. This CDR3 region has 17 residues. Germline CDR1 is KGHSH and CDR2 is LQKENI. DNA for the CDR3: TGTGCCAGCTCACCGACGCGGGGAGGAGGGAAAGCGAATGAGCAGTTCTTC. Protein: CASSPTRGGGKANEQFF. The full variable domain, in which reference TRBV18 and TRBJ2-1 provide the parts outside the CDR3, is NAGVMQNPRHLVRRRGQEARLRCSPMKGHSHVYWYRQLPEEGLKFMVYLQKENIIDESGMPKERFSAEFPKEGPSILRIQQVVRGDSAAYFCASSPTRGGGKANEQFFGPGTRLTVL.

CDR3 bases: TGTGCCAGCAGCTTCGGGGGGTCTGATGAGCAGTTCTTC. This sequence encodes CASSFGGSDEQFF. The chain combines TRBV5-5 with TRBJ2-1, with TRBD2 matching over 7 bases. V dropped 2 bases and J dropped 8; count of bases not matched to a gene: 4. The CDR3 sequence is 13 residues long. In germline, CDR1 is SGHKS, CDR2 YYEKEE (reference sequence). Drawing the rest from reference TRBV5-5 and TRBJ2-1, the complete variable domain is DAGVTQSPTHLIKTRGQQVTLRCSPISGHKSVSWYQQVLGQGPQFIFQYYEKEERGRGNFPDRFSARQFPNYSSELNVNALLLGDSALYLCASSFGGSDEQFFGPGTRLTVL.

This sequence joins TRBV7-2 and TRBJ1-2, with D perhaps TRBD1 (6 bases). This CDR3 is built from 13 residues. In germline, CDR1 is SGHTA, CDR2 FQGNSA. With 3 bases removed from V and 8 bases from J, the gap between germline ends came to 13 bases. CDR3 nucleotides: TGTGCCAGCAGCTTGGGGGGACATCAGGGCTACACCTTC. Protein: CASSLGGHQGYTF.

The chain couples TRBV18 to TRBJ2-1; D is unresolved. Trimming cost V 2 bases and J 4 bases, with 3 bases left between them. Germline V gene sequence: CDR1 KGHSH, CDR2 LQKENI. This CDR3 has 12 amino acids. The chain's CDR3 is CASSPGYNEQFF. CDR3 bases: TGTGCCAGCTCACCAGGTTACAATGAGCAGTTCTTC. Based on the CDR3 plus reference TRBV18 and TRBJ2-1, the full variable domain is NAGVMQNPRHLVRRRGQEARLRCSPMKGHSHVYWYRQLPEEGLKFMVYLQKENIIDESGMPKERFSAEFPKEGPSILRIQQVVRGDSAAYFCASSPGYNEQFFGPGTRLTVL.

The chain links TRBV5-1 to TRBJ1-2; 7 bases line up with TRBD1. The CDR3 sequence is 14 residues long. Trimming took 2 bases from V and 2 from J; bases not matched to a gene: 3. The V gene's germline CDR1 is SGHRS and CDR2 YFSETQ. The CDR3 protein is CASSFGGGNYGYTF. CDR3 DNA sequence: TGCGCCAGCAGCTTCGGAGGGGGCAACTATGGCTACACCTTC.

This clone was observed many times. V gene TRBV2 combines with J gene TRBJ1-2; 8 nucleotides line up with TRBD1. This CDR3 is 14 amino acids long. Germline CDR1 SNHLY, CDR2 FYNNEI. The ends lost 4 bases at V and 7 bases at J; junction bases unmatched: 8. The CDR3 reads CASSAGGRLVGYTF. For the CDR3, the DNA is TGTGCCAGCAGTGCAGGGGGCCGACTGGTTGGCTACACCTTC.

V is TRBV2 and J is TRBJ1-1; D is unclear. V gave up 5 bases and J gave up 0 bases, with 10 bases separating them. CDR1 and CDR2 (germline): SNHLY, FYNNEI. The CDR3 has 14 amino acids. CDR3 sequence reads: CASSRTEVNTEAFF. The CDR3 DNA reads TGTGCCAGCAGTAGGACCGAAGTGAACACTGAAGCTTTCTTT. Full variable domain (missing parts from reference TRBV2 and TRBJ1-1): EPEVTQTPSHQVTQMGQEVILRCVPISNHLYFYWYRQILGQKVEFLVSFYNNEISEKSEIFDDQFSVERPDGSNFTLKIRSTKLEDSAMYFCASSRTEVNTEAFFGQGTRLTVV.

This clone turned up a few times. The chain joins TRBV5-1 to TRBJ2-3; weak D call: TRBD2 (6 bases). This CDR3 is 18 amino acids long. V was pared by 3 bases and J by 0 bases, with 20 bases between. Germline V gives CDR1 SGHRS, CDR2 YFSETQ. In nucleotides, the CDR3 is TGCGCCAGCAGCTCTTACCTCGGGGGACCCCTTAGCACAGATACGCAGTATTTT. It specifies CASSSYLGGPLSTDTQYF. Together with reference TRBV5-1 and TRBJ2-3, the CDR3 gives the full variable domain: KAGVTQTPRYLIKTRGQQVTLSCSPISGHRSVSWYQQTPGQGLQFLFEYFSETQRNKGNFPGRFSGRQFSNSRSEMNVSTLELGDSALYLCASSSYLGGPLSTDTQYFGPGTRLTVL.

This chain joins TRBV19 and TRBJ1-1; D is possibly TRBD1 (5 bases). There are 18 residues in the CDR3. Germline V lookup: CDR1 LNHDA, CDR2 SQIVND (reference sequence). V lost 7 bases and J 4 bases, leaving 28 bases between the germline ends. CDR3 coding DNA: TGTGCCAGTAAGACAGTAGAAGGTGGTGAGGGGAAGGGCACTGAAGCTTTCTTT. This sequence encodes CASKTVEGGEGKGTEAFF.